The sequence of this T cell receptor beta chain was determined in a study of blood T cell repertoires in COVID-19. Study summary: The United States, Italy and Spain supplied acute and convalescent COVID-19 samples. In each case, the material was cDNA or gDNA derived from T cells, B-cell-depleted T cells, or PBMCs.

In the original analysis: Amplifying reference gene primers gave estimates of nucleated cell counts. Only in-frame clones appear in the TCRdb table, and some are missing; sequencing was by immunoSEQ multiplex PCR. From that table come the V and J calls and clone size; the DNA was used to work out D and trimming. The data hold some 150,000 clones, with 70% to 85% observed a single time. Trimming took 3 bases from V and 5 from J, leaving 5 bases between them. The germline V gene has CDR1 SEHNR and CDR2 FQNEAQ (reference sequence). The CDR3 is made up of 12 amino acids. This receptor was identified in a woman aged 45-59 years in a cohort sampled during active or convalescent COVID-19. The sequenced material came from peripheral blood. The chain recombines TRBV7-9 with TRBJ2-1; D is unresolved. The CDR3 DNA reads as TGTGCCAGCAGCTTGGCAGACAATGAGCAGTTCTTC. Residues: CASSLADNEQFF.